This is a list of T cell receptor beta chains from one sample in a study of T cell responses to AZD1222 COVID-19 vaccine. Profiling relied on immunoSEQ multiplex PCR, and the TCRdb table lists in-frame clones only, not all of them. The repertoire holds 75,000 to 100,000 clones, with more than 75% as singletons. Sample: peripheral blood, taken on day 0 of AZD1222 vaccination. The source of these receptors is an adult in good health. CDR3s include the opening cysteine and the closing phenylalanine or tryptophan. A D gene is named only where the DNA matches it firmly. Some rows have no size entry. The others give once, few or many, or a class for an expanded clone.

size	D	V	J	DNA	CDR3
.	.	TRBV27	TRBJ2-7	TGTGCCAGCAGTTTATTGGGGCGGGGAGCCTACGAGCAGTACTTC	CASSLLGRGAYEQYF
.	.	TRBV12-3/TRBV12-4	TRBJ1-1	TGTGCCAGCTGCGGGGACGGAAACACTGAAGCTTTCTTT	CASCGDGNTEAFF
.	TRBD1	TRBV6-2/TRBV6-3	TRBJ1-3	TGTGCCAGCAGCAAACCGGACAGGATAAACACCATATATTTT	CASSKPDRINTIYF
.	.	TRBV3-1/TRBV3-2	TRBJ2-7	TGTGCCAGCAGCCGGGACATCAGCACCTACGAGCAGTACTTC	CASSRDISTYEQYF
.	.	TRBV7-2	TRBJ2-5	TGTGCCAGCAGCTTCTCGGGGGTGCGGGAGACCCAGTACTTC	CASSFSGVRETQYF
.	.	TRBV18	TRBJ2-3	TGTGCCAGCTCACCACCTAGGTCGGGGGCGAGCACAGATACGCAGTATTTT	CASSPPRSGASTDTQYF
once	.	TRBV7-9	TRBJ2-6	TGTGCCGGAGCTGGGGCCAACGTCCTGACTTTC	CAGAGANVLTF
.	.	TRBV10-1	TRBJ2-3	TGCGCCAGCGGAGACACGGGGAGGCGCAACACAGATACGCAGTATTTT	CASGDTGRRNTDTQYF
.	.	TRBV5-4	TRBJ2-7	TGTGCCAGCAGCTTGGACCGCCGCTCCTACGAGCAGTACTTC	CASSLDRRSYEQYF
.	.	TRBV2	TRBJ1-5	TGTGCCAGCAGTGCCCGAGGAGTGGCGAGCAATCAGCCCCAGCATTTT	CASSARGVASNQPQHF